Listed here are 27 T cell receptor beta chains from one sample, sequenced in a study of blood T cells in healthy people across ages. Alongside a J-beta primer mix, a sample-barcoded 5' primer served in a second PCR lasting about 7 to 12 cycles. TCRdb analysed the 5' RACE reads with MiXCR anew, one entry per CDR3 protein. The sample lists over 700,000 distinct CDR3 sequences, roughly 50% seen once, with about 42% in the top ten. The specimen was blood. These receptor sequences come from a man older than 75 in good health.

The genes are TRBV7-9 and TRBJ2-3, with D uncertain. Trimming pared 1 base from V and 1 base from J, leaving 6 bases between. The CDR3 sequence is 14 residues long. The germline CDR1 and CDR2 sequences are SEHNR and FQNEAQ (reference sequence). The CDR3 region has the DNA TGTGCCAGCAGCTTAGAGCTGGGCACAGATACGCAGTATTTT. It is translated as CASSLELGTDTQYF.

In this sample, this clonotype turned up a few times. V is TRBV12-3 or TRBV12-4 and J is TRBJ2-1; 10 bases map to TRBD2. The CDR3 sequence is 17 residues long. With V trimmed by 5 bases and J by 6 bases, 13 bases remained unmatched. The CDR3 protein is CASSRHAGTSVVNEQFF. CDR3 DNA sequence: TGTGCCAGCAGTAGACATGCCGGGACTAGCGTAGTCAATGAGCAGTTCTTC.

In its sample, this clonotype was seen a few times. The rearrangement joins TRBV12-3 or TRBV12-4 to TRBJ1-2, with D hard to call. V lost 0 bases and J 4 bases, leaving 9 bases between the germline ends. CDR3 length equals 14 residues. The CDR3 coding sequence is TGTGCCAGCAGTTTAGCCGACTTTGGCTATGGCTACACCTTC. It codes for CASSLADFGYGYTF.

A few counts support this clonotype. The chain couples TRBV3-1 to TRBJ2-7; 7 nucleotides match TRBD2. The CDR3 consists of 14 residues. The germline gives CDR1 LGHDT, CDR2 YNNKEL (reference sequence). Losses at the gene ends were 8 bases for V and 0 bases for J; bases not matched to a gene: 7. DNA for the CDR3: TGTGCCAGCTCTGAGCGGGATAGCTCCTACGAGCAGTACTTC. Protein product: CASSERDSSYEQYF.

The chain links TRBV25-1 to TRBJ1-2; 7 nucleotides line up with TRBD1. The V gene end was trimmed by 6 bases and the J gene end by 0 bases; junction bases not matched to a gene: 10. CDR1 and CDR2 (germline): MGHDK, SYGVNS. This CDR3 has 16 residues. The DNA of the CDR3 is TGTGCCAGCAGCCTCCAGGGGGGCCCAACTAACTATGGCTACACCTTC. Translation gives CASSLQGGPTNYGYTF.

The chain couples TRBV5-1 to TRBJ2-1, with D perhaps assigned TRBD1 or TRBD2 (5 bases each). Germline V gene data show CDR1 as SGHRS and CDR2 as YFSETQ. V lost 3 bases and J 9 bases, leaving 10 bases between the germline ends. The CDR3 consists of 12 residues. Here the CDR3 reads CASSSTRGEQFF. The DNA of the CDR3 is TGCGCCAGCAGCTCTACGAGGGGTGAGCAGTTCTTC.

This sequence joins TRBV29-1 and TRBJ2-5; 8 bases agree with TRBD2. This CDR3 region has 10 residues. From germline, CDR1 is SQVTM and CDR2 ANQGSEA. The CDR3 DNA sequence: TGCAACGCGGGGGGAGAGACCCAGTACTTC. It encodes CNAGGETQYF.

This rearrangement joins TRBV5-1 to TRBJ2-5; TRBD2 aligns across 13 bases. The J call is in doubt because the DNA end fits TRBJ2-7 better. This CDR3 is 16 amino acids long. Germline-derived CDR1 and CDR2 are SGHRS and YFSETQ. In DNA form, the CDR3 reads TGCGCCAGCAGCCCACGGACTAGCGGGGGAGACTACGAGCAGTACTTC. This encodes CASSPRTSGGDYEQYF.

The J gene is TRBJ2-7, the V gene TRBV9, with D maybe TRBD2 (6 bases). The V gene's germline CDR1 is SGDLS and CDR2 YYNGEE. V was trimmed by 0 bases and J by 1 base, leaving 8 bases between them. The CDR3 runs 14 residues. The CDR3 reads CASSVGLESYEQYF. The CDR3 nucleotides are TGTGCCAGCAGCGTAGGACTAGAATCCTACGAGCAGTACTTC.

The chain joins TRBV5-6 to TRBJ2-1; possible D gene TRBD1, 6 bases. The CDR3 runs to 12 residues. Per germline, CDR1 SGHDT and CDR2 YYEEEE. V gave up 5 bases and J gave up 6 bases, with 9 bases separating them. CDR3 sequence reads: CASSYRVNEQFF. In DNA, the CDR3 is TGTGCCAGCAGTTACAGGGTCAATGAGCAGTTCTTC.

Regarding this clonotype: One end of the junction is discordant with germline, which a read error may explain. V is TRBV7-9 and J is TRBJ2-5, with 9 bases identical to TRBD1. The CDR3 covers 16 residues. The V gene's germline CDR1 is SEHNR and CDR2 FQNEAQ (reference sequence). The CDR3 nucleotides are TGTGCCAGCGGCTTAGCGCTAGGGACAGGGTGCATGGGGCAGTACTTC. Its protein is CASGLALGTGCMGQYF.

This clonotype has just a few counts. CDR3 nucleotides: TGTGCCAGCAGCCCGACTAGCGGGGCGAACACCGGGGAGCTGTTTTTT. It translates to CASSPTSGANTGELFF. The V gene is TRBV4-2, the J gene TRBJ2-2; TRBD2 aligns across 11 bases. CDR1 is LGHNA and CDR2 is YNFKEQ in the germline V gene. V gave up 4 bases and J gave up 0 bases; unmatched junction bases: 1. The CDR3 sequence is 16 residues long.

The V and J genes are TRBV11-1 and TRBJ2-1, with D perhaps TRBD2 (5 bases). V lost 5 bases and J 0 bases, leaving 14 bases between the germline ends. Germline V gives CDR1 SGHAT, CDR2 FQDESV (reference sequence). The CDR3 extends over 16 amino acids. In DNA form, the CDR3 reads TGTGCCAGCAGCCCACGGACTTTTGCCTCCTACAATGAGCAGTTCTTC. It is translated as CASSPRTFASYNEQFF.

This rearrangement joins TRBV7-8 to TRBJ2-3; 8 bases fit TRBD2. The CDR3 has 18 residues. CDR1 is SGHVS and CDR2 is FQNEAQ in the germline V gene. V was pared by 5 bases and J by 2 bases, with 15 bases of the junction left unmatched. DNA of the CDR3: TGTGCCAGCAGCCCTAAGGCCCGACTAGCGTCCGTCACAGATACGCAGTATTTT. Protein sequence: CASSPKARLASVTDTQYF.

This clonotype was seen a few times. The chain employs TRBV7-2 and TRBJ2-1; the match to TRBD2 covers 8 bases. V was clipped by 5 bases and J by 0 bases; unmatched bases: 12. Germline CDR1 is SGHTA and CDR2 is FQGNSA. The CDR3 runs 18 residues. The CDR3 region is CASSLDLLAGSSYNEQFF. Here the CDR3 DNA reads TGTGCCAGCAGCCTGGACCTTCTAGCGGGTAGCTCCTACAATGAGCAGTTCTTC.

The rearrangement joins TRBV5-1 to TRBJ2-1; 11 positions agree with TRBD2. Germline trimming cut 4 bases from V and 5 bases from J; bases unmatched to any gene: 8. CDR3 length: 16 residues. The germline V gene encodes CDR1 SGHRS and CDR2 YFSETQ. Here the CDR3 reads CASSRLLAGGNNEQFF. For the CDR3, the DNA is TGCGCCAGCAGCAGACTTCTAGCGGGAGGTAACAATGAGCAGTTCTTC.

The J gene is TRBJ1-1, the V gene TRBV20-1; D call uncertain. Per germline, CDR1 DFQATT and CDR2 SNEGSKA (reference sequence). Trimming stripped 2 bases from V and 1 base from J, with 8 bases between. CDR3 length: 13 amino acids. The CDR3 loop is CSARQHKNTEAFF. The CDR3 DNA sequence: TGCAGTGCTAGACAACACAAGAACACTGAAGCTTTCTTT.

The chain employs TRBV15 and TRBJ2-7; maybe TRBD2 (7 bases). The CDR3 spans 17 residues. In germline, CDR1 is LNHNV, CDR2 YYDKDF (reference sequence). Trimming took off 0 bases at V and 1 base at J, with 16 bases between the two ends. CDR3 DNA: TGTGCCACCAGCAGAGACCGTGGGGGGGCCTTGTCCTACGAGCAGTACTTC. It is translated as CATSRDRGGALSYEQYF.

This rearrangement joins TRBV27 to TRBJ2-7; weak D call: TRBD1 (7 bases). This CDR3 is 14 amino acids long. Between the trimmed V and J ends, which lost 6 bases and 5 bases, there was a span of 17 bases. From germline, CDR1 is MNHEY and CDR2 SMNVEV (reference sequence). This chain's CDR3 is CASRQTGRQNEQYF. CDR3 nucleotides: TGTGCCAGCAGACAGACAGGGAGGCAGAACGAGCAGTACTTC.

The chain is built from TRBV6-1 and TRBJ2-5; 9 nucleotides agree with TRBD2. The last part of the DNA fits TRBJ2-7 better; the J call may be wrong. The CDR3 is made up of 15 amino acids. The V gene's germline CDR1 is MNHNS and CDR2 SASEGT. This CDR3 reads CASIDSGRNRHEQYF. The DNA of the CDR3 is TGTGCCAGCATTGATAGCGGGAGAAACCGGCACGAGCAGTACTTC.

The J gene is TRBJ2-3, the V gene TRBV4-2; D might be TRBD2 (6 bases). This CDR3 is 15 amino acids long. V shed 0 bases and J shed 14 bases, with 21 bases lying between them. Germline V CDR1 and CDR2: LGHNA, YNFKEQ. For the CDR3, the DNA is TGTGCCAGCAGCCAAGATGTACTAGCAGGCCGAGACGCGTATTTT. It yields the protein CASSQDVLAGRDAYF.

The chain combines TRBV12-3 or TRBV12-4 with TRBJ1-2, with 8 bases matching TRBD1. V shed 5 bases, J shed 11 bases, and the junction held 16 bases outside the gene matches. This CDR3 has 15 amino acids. The CDR3 reads CASSLSDRVVERYTF. CDR3 nucleotides: TGTGCCAGCAGTCTATCGGACAGGGTGGTAGAAAGATACACCTTC.

This clonotype was recorded only once. The genes are TRBV3-1 and TRBJ2-5; tentative D call: TRBD1 (6 bases). There are 14 residues in the CDR3. Germline-derived CDR1 and CDR2 are LGHDT and YNNKEL (reference sequence). V was pared by 2 bases and J by 5 bases, with 12 bases between. For the CDR3, the DNA is TGTGCCAGCAGCCAACAGGGGTTAAGGGAGACCCAGTACTTC. This sequence encodes CASSQQGLRETQYF.

This clonotype was detected a few times. This chain connects TRBV5-1 to TRBJ2-3; TRBD2 agrees at 7 bases. This CDR3 contains 15 residues. Germline trimming cut 0 bases from V and 6 bases from J; bases unmatched to any gene: 7. Per the germline V gene, CDR1 is SGHRS and CDR2 is YFSETQ. CDR3 amino acids: CASSLAAGEADTQYF. CDR3 nucleotides: TGCGCCAGCAGCTTGGCGGCGGGAGAAGCGGATACGCAGTATTTT.

This chain connects TRBV9 to TRBJ2-7; maybe TRBD2 (7 bases). Trimming stripped 3 bases from V and 2 bases from J, with 21 bases between. Germline assignment: CDR1 SGDLS and CDR2 YYNGEE. There are 17 residues in the CDR3. CDR3 nucleotides: TGTGCCAGCAGCGGGGGGGGAGGACAGCGAACAACCTACGAGCAGTACTTC. This gives the protein CASSGGGGQRTTYEQYF.

The V call is TRBV12-3 or TRBV12-4, the J call TRBJ2-5, with 7 bases that match TRBD1. The CDR3 runs 14 residues. V lost 7 bases to trimming and J lost 2 bases; unmatched junction nucleotides: 7. Here the CDR3 reads CASTADRPQETQYF. The DNA for the CDR3 is TGTGCCAGCACCGCGGACAGGCCTCAAGAGACCCAGTACTTC.

On this clonotype: At one end the junction does not follow the germline gene, possibly because of a read error. The CDR3 here is CASRFRDLNSCNEQFF. The CDR3 nucleotides read TGTGCCAGCAGGTTCCGAGACCTAAACTCCTGCAATGAGCAGTTCTTC. This chain connects TRBV6-1 to TRBJ2-1, with D unresolved. Germline loops: CDR1 MNHNS, CDR2 SASEGT. This CDR3 is built from 16 residues.